This entry is about one T cell receptor (beta chain). Antigen: not known. Individually, cDNA molecules had unique molecular identifiers attached to them. TCRdb processed the 5' RACE reads anew with MiXCR; each CDR3 protein has one entry. The table lists fewer than 80,000 distinct CDR3 sequences, 7.5% to 9% of them singletons, with about an eighth in the top ten. Germline V CDR1 and CDR2: MNHNY, SVGAGI (reference sequence). Trimming stripped 2 bases from V and 5 bases from J, with 10 bases between. The CDR3 extends over 13 amino acids. These data belong to a study of early T cells in non-severe SARS-CoV-2 infection. Findings and limits, study-wide: VDJdb-based annotation leaned toward anti-spike CD8 responses and missed private and CD4 specificities.

The chain is built from TRBV6-6 and TRBJ2-7, with D maybe TRBD1 (5 bases). This sequence originates from an adult who was a healthcare worker with PCR-confirmed SARS-CoV-2 infection or an uninfected control (not recorded which). The specimen was whole blood, collected at baseline. The DNA for the CDR3 is TGTGCCAGCAGTTACAGACAGAACAACGAGCAGTACTTC. It translates to CASSYRQNNEQYF.